This record covers a single TCR beta chain. Its specificity is unknown. Attachment of unique molecular identifiers to individual cDNA molecules was performed. Using its own MiXCR run on the 5' RACE reads, TCRdb lists one record per CDR3 protein. This sample yields 55,000 to 75,000 distinct CDR3 sequences, of which about 8.4% are seen a single time; approximately 3.1% belongs to the top ten. The data were obtained in a study of early T cells in non-severe SARS-CoV-2 infection. Turning to the study itself: Chains were not paired, and sequencing was done on bulk RNA from unsorted whole blood.

CDR1 is MDHEN, CDR2 SYDVKM, per germline. V shed 3 bases and J shed 7 bases, with 10 bases lying between them. This CDR3 has 13 residues. General observations from the study: Reliance on VDJdb matching favored anti-spike CD8 responses; private and CD4 specificities were missed.

The V call is TRBV28, the J call TRBJ1-5; D is unclear. This clonotype was sampled from an adult who was a healthcare worker with PCR-confirmed SARS-CoV-2 infection or an uninfected control (not recorded which). Material for sequencing was whole blood. The CDR3 nucleotides read TGTGCCAGCAGTTTCATCCGGCCCCAGCCCCAGCATTTT. Translation: CASSFIRPQPQHF.